This TCR beta chain appears in the sequencing data of a study of blood T cell repertoires in COVID-19. Whole-study context: Some COVID-19 samples were acute and others convalescent; all came from the United States, Italy and Spain. Sample material is recorded as cDNA or gDNA derived from T cells, B-cell-depleted T cells, or PBMCs.

Source study methods: Counts of nucleated cells, estimated from reference gene primer amplification, were obtained. Profiled with immunoSEQ multiplex PCR; TCRdb holds only in-frame clones, not every one. V and J calls and clone size are copied from that table; D and trimming were computed from the DNA. The data show about 130,000 clones, approximately 81% seen once. The CDR3 runs 16 residues. Germline V gene lookup returns CDR1 LGHNA and CDR2 YNFKEQ. V lost 1 base and J 2 bases, leaving 12 bases between the germline ends. This receptor was obtained from a man aged 55 to 70 with acute or convalescent COVID-19. What was sequenced was peripheral blood. The genes are TRBV4-2 and TRBJ2-1; D is possibly TRBD2 (5 bases). CDR3 sequence reads: CASSQGRIAPYNEQFF. CDR3 coding DNA: TGTGCCAGCAGCCAAGGGAGGATAGCCCCCTACAATGAGCAGTTCTTC.